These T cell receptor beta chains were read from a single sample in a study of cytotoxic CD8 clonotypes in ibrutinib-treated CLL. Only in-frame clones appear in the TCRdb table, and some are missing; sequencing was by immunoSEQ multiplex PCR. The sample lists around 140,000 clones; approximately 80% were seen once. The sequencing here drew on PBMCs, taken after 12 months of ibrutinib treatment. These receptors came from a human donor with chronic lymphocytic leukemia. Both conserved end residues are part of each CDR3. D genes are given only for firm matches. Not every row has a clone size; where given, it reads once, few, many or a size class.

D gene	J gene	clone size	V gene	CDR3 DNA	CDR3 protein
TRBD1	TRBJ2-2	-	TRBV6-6	TGTGCCATACAGGGGCAGGGGACCGGGGAGCTGTTTTTT	CAIQGQGTGELFF
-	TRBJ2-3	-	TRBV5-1	TGCGCCAGCAGCCTGCTCGGGGGTGGAGATACGCAGTATTTT	CASSLLGGGDTQYF
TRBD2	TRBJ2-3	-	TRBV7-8	TGTGCCAGCAGCCGATCAGCGGGAGTGGCAGATACGCAGTATTTT	CASSRSAGVADTQYF
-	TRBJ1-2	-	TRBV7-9	TGTGCCAGCAGCAAGTCCGGAGGCTACACCTTC	CASSKSGGYTF
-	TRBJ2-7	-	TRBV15	TGTGCCACCAGCAGAGGGGGTGGGGGCTACGAGCAGTACTTC	CATSRGGGGYEQYF
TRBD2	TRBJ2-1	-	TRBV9	TGTGCCAGCAGCACCCCGGGACTAGCGGATTACCACAATGAGCAGTTCTTC	CASSTPGLADYHNEQFF
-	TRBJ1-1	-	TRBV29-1	TGCAGCGTTGAAGTCGGGGCGGGGGGCACTGAAGCTTTCTTT	CSVEVGAGGTEAFF
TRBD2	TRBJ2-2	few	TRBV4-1	TGCGCCAGCAACCTCAGGGAGGGAACCGGGGAGCTGTTTTTT	CASNLREGTGELFF
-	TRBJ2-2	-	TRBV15	TGTGCCACCACCTTAGCGGTGGGCACCGGGGAGCTGTTTTTT	CATTLAVGTGELFF
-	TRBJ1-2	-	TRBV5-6	-	CASSFGNGYTF
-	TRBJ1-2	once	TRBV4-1	TGCGCCAGCAGCCCTGGCGTTGACAGAGGGGAGTATGGCTACACCTTC	CASSPGVDRGEYGYTF
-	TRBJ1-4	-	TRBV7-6	TGTGCCAGCAGCTTAGCCGTCGGGGACACTAATGAAAAACTGTTTTTT	CASSLAVGDTNEKLFF
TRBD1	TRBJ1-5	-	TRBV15	TGTGCCACCAGCAGAGATAAGGCAGGGGGGACCCATCAGCCCCAGCATTTT	CATSRDKAGGTHQPQHF
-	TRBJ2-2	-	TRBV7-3	TGTGCCAGCAGCCCAGGGATTGACACCGGGGAGCTGTTTTTT	CASSPGIDTGELFF
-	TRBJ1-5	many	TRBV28	TGTGCCAGCCTGCGGGGATTCTCTCAGCCCCAGCATTTT	CASLRGFSQPQHF
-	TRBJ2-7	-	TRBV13	TGTGCCAGCAGCTTACGATCCGGCTACGAGCAGTACTTC	CASSLRSGYEQYF